This TCR beta chain was captured in a study of beta chain features in type 1 diabetes (dated by TCRdb to the late 2010s). A note on the overall study: No differences in mean age, gender distribution, total cell number or subset yield were found between patients and healthy donors. A total of about 100 million sorted cells were examined across all samples, and RNA yield correlated strongly with the number of cells per subset. Regulatory and stem cell-like memory subsets were isolated from only 8 patients and about eight healthy donors, whereas naive and central memory subsets came from all 30 or so donors. In the study, recently diagnosed type 1 diabetes patients and matched healthy donors were compared on the TCRB repertoires of their sorted circulating CD4+ T cell subsets.

Findings and caveats that apply to the study as a whole: The naive, central memory and regulatory TCRB repertoires appeared to resemble one another more closely among patients than among healthy donors. PCR might favor shorter templates, but patient and control samples were amplified and corrected together, so any skew would affect both groups equally. Type 1 diabetes patients showed a moderate but significant shortening of TCRB CDR3 length in all four CD4+ subsets. HLA sub-analyses involved small numbers of individuals, so any influence of HLA type on TCRB rearrangement remained unresolved. Because cDNA rather than genomic DNA was sequenced, highly expressing activated cells could have been over-represented, although no difference in activation and CD3 levels was found between groups. At VDJ recombination sites, patients with type 1 diabetes made fewer insertions and deleted more nucleotides, a pattern implying thymic rearrangement abnormalities.

Each donor gave one peripheral blood draw, averaging around 120 mL, which was collected into heparinised tubes. A BD FACSAria II was used to sort naive, central memory, regulatory and stem cell-like memory CD4+ T cells with a panel that included CD45RO, CCR7, CD25, CD127, CD95 and CD27. A purity above 95% was achieved for all sorted populations. PBMCs were isolated immediately by Lymphoprep density gradient centrifugation and stained directly without culture. To minimize batch effects, samples were stained and sorted in pairs, one healthy donor with one patient per experiment. The entire isolated RNA was reverse transcribed using the High Capacity cDNA Reverse Transcription Kit, and thus expressed TCRB transcripts were sequenced. Deep immunoSEQ sequencing was applied to naive, central memory and regulatory T cell samples, giving an average of about 3.6 million total reads per sample. Sorted cells were lysed in RLT buffer, and RNA was extracted using DNase-treated RNeasy Micro or Mini kits according to cell number. To prevent cross-contamination, every cell subset was processed on its own, while patient and healthy donor samples were processed together. TCRB sequences were amplified from cDNA with the immunoSEQ multiplex PCR, producing 87-bp fragments spanning the CDR3 region. Sequencing of the amplicons was done on the Illumina HiSeq platform. On the authors' methods: Synthetic template baselines were used to correct PCR bias computationally, reads within Hamming distance 2 were collapsed, and singletons that could not be merged were discarded. Reads were aligned to IMGT to assign V, D and J genes, CDR3 length, and insertions or deletions at six rearrangement sites. Within each subset, clonotype counts were normalized to sorted cell number, and only after that were true diversity and Gini coefficients computed with the tcR R package. Repertoire sharing was quantified using the overlap coefficient calculated on TCRB nucleotide sequences. Held by TCRdb, this immuneACCESS table contains in-frame sequences only and omits some clones. Under half of the omission traces to an unresolved V gene where checked; the cause of the rest is unknown. V, J and clone size derive from that table, while D and trimming were established from the DNA sequence. This sample is represented by roughly 150,000 clones; 9% to 10% of them were singletons. In total, the top ten clones hold about 2.1% of the sample.

As regards this clone: Its antigen specificity is not known. Base qualities were left out, and no much larger clone turns up one base away.

The sample was central memory CD4+ T cells from blood. This sequence originates from a woman aged 18-29 years in good health.

The DNA is TGTGCCATCAGAGAACTCCGGGACAGGGCGGACTACACCTTC. This sequence encodes CAIRELRDRADYTF. The rearrangement joined TRBV10-3 to TRBJ1-2, with 9 junctional bases fitting TRBD1. Reading the germline V gene gives CDR1 ENHRY and CDR2 SYGVKD. From the cysteine through the phenylalanine, the CDR3 covers 14 amino acids. Just the 42-base CDR3 DNA is kept, in frame starting at base 1. Unmatched junction bases come to 12, with V trimmed by 6 bases and J by 10 bases.